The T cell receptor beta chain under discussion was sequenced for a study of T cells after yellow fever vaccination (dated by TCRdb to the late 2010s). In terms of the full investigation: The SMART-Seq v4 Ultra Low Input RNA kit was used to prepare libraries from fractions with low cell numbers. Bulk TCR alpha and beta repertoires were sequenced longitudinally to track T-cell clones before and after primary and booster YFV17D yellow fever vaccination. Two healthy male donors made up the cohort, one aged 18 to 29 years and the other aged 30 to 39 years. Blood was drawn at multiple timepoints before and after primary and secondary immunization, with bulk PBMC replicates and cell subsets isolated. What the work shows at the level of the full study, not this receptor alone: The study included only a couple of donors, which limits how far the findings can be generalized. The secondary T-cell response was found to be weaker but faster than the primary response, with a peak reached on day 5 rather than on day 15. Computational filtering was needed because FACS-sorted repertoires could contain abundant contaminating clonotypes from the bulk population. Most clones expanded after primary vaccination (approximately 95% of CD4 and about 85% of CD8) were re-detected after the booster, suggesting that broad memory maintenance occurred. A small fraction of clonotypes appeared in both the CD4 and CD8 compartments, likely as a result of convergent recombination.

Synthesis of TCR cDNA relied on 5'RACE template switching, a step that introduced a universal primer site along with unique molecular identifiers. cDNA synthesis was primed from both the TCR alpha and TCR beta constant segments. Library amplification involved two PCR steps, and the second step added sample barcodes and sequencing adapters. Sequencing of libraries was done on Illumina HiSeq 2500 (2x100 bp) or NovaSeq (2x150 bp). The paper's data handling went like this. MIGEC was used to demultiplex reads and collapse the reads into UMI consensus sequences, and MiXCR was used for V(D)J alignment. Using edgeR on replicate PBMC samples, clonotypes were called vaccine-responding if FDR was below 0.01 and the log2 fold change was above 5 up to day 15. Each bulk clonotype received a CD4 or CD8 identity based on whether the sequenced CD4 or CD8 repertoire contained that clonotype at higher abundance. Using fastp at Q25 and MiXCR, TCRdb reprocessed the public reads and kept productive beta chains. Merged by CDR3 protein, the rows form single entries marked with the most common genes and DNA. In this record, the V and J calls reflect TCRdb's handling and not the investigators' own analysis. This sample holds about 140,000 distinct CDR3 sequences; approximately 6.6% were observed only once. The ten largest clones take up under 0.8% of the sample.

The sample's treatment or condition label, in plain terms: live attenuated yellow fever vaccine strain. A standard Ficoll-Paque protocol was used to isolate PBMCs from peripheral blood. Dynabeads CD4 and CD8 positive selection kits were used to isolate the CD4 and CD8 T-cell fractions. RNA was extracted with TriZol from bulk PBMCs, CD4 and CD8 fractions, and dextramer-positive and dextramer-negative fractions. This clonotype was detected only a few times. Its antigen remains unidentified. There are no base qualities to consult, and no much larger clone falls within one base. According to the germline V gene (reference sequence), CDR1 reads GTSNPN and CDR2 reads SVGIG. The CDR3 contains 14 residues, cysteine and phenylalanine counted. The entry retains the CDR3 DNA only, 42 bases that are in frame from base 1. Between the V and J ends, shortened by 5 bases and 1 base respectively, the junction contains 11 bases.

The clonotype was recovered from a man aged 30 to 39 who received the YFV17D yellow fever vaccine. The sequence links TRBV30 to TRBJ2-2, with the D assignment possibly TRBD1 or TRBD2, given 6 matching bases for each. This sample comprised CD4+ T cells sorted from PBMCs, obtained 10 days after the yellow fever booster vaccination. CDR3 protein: CAWGGLLNTGELFF. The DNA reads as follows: TGTGCCTGGGGGGGGCTTTTGAACACCGGGGAGCTGTTTTTT.